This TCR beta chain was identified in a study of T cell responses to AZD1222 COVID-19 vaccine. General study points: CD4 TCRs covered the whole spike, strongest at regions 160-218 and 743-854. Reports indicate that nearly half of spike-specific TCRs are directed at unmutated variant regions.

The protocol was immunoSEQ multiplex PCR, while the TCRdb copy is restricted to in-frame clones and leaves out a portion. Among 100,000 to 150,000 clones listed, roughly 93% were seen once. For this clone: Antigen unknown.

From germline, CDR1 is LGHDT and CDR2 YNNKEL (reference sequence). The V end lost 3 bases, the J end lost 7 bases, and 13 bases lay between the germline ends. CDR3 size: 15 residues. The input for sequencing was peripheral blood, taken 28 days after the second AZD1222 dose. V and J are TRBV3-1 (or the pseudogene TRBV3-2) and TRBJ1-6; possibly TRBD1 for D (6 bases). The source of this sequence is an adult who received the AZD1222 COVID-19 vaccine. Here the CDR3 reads CASSHEGTPNSPLHF. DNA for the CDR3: TGTGCCAGCAGCCACGAGGGGACACCCAATTCACCCCTCCACTTT.